This TCR beta chain was documented in a study of blood T cell repertoires in COVID-19. Study-level information: Acute and convalescent COVID-19 specimens originated in the United States, Italy and Spain.

As originally analysed: Nucleated cell counts were estimated from reference gene primer amplification. TCRdb's copy holds only in-frame clones and misses some; the assay was immunoSEQ multiplex PCR. From that table come the V and J calls and clone size; the DNA was used to work out D and trimming. The table lists roughly 160,000 clones, about 83% of them singletons. This clone was found a few times. This CDR3 is 15 amino acids long. Germline V CDR1 and CDR2: MNHEY, SVGEGT. V lost 7 bases to trimming and J lost 0 bases, with 14 bases between them. This receptor was taken from a woman aged 80 or older with acute or convalescent COVID-19. The chain carries TRBV6-2 or TRBV6-3 and TRBJ2-3; D gene unclear. The specimen was peripheral blood. CDR3 region: CASTPVGASTDTQYF. The CDR3 coding sequence is TGTGCCAGCACCCCGGTAGGAGCTAGCACAGATACGCAGTATTTT.